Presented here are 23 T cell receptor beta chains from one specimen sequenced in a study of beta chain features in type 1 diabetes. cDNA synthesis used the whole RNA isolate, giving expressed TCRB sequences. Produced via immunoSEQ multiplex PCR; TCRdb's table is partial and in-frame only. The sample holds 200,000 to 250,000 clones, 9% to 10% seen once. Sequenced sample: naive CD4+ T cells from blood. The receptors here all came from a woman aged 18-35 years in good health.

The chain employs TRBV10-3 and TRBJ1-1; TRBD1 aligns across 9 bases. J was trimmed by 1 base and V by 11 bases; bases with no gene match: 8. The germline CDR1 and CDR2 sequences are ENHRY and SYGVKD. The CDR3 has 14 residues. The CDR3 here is CAVRDRAGNTEAFF. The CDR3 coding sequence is TGTGCCGTCCGGGACAGGGCAGGGAACACTGAAGCTTTCTTT.

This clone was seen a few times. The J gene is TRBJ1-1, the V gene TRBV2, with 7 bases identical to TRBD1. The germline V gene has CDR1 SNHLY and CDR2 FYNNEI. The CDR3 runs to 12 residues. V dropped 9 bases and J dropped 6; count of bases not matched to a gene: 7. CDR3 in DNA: TGTGCCAGTACACAGGGGCTTCCTGAAGCTTTCTTT. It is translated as CASTQGLPEAFF.

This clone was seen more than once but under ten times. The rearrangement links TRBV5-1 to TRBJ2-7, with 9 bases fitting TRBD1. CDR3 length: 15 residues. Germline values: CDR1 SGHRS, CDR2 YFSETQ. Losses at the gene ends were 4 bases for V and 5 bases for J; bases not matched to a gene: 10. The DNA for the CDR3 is TGCGCCAGCAGCAGACCGGGACAGGGCTTCCACGAGCAGTACTTC. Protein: CASSRPGQGFHEQYF.

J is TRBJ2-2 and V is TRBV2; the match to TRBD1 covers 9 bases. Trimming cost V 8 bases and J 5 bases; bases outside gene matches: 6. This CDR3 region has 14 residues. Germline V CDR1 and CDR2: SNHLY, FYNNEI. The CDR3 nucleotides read TGTGCCAGCCAGGAAGGGACAGGGACCGGGGAGCTGTTTTTT. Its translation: CASQEGTGTGELFF.

CDR3 in DNA: TGTGCCAGCAGCTCGACAGGGGATGGGTACACTGAAGCTTTCTTT. Residues: CASSSTGDGYTEAFF. The chain recombines TRBV7-3 with TRBJ1-1; TRBD1 matches 8 bases. V lost 4 bases to trimming and J lost 3 bases; unmatched junction nucleotides: 7. The CDR3 totals 15 residues. The germline V gene encodes CDR1 SGHTA and CDR2 FQGTGA.

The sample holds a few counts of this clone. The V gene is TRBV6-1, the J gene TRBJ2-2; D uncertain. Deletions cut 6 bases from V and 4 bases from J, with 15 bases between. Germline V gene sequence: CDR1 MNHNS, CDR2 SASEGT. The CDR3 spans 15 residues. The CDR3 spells CASRPLFRSTGELFF. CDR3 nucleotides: TGTGCCAGCAGACCCCTTTTCCGCAGCACCGGGGAGCTGTTTTTT.

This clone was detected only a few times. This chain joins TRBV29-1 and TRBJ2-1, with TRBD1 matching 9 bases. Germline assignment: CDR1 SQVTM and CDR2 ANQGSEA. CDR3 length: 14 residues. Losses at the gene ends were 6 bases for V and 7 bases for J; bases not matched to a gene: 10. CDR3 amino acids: CSVVTGGSLNEQFF. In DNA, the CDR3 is TGCAGCGTCGTGACAGGGGGATCCCTGAATGAGCAGTTCTTC.

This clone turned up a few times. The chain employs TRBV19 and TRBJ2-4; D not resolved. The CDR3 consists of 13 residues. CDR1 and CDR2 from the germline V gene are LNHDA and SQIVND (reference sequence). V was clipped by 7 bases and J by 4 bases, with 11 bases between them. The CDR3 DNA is TGTGCCAGTAACCCGGTCTCTAAAAACATTCAGTACTTC. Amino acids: CASNPVSKNIQYF.

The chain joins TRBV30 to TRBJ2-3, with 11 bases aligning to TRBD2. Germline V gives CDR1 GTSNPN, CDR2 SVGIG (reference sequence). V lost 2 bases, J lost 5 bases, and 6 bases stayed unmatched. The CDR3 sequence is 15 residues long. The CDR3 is CAWSTGLAARDTQYF. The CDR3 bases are TGTGCCTGGAGTACGGGACTAGCGGCTAGAGATACGCAGTATTTT.

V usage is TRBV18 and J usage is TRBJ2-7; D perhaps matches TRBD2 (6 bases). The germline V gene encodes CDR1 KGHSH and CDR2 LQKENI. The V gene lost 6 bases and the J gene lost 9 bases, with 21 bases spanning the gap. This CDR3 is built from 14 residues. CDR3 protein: CASSPSEEGRGQYF. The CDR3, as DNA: TGTGCCAGCTCCCCAAGTGAGGAGGGAAGGGGGCAGTACTTC.

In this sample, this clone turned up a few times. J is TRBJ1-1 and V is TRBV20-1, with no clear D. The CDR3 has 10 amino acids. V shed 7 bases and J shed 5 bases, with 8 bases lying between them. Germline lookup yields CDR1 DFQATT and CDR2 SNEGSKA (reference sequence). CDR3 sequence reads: CSGGVTEAFF. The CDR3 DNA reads TGCAGTGGCGGGGTGACTGAAGCTTTCTTT.

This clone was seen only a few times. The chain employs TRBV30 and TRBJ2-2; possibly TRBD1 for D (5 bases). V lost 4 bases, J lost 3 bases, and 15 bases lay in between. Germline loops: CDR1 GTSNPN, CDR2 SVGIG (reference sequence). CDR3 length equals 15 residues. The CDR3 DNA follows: TGTGCCTGGATTGGGGCTAAGCCAGACACCGGGGAGCTGTTTTTT. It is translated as CAWIGAKPDTGELFF.

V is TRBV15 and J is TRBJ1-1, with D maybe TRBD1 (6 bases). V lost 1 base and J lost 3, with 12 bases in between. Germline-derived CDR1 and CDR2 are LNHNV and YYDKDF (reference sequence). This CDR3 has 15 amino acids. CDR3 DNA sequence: TGTGCCACCAGCAGAGTACAGGGTTACGACACTGAAGCTTTCTTT. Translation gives CATSRVQGYDTEAFF.

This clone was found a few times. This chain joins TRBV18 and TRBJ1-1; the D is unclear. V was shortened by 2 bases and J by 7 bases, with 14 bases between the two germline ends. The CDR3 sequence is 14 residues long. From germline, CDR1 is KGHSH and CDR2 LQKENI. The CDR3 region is CASSPAERIGEAFF. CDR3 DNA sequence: TGTGCCAGCTCACCAGCGGAGCGGATCGGTGAAGCTTTCTTT.

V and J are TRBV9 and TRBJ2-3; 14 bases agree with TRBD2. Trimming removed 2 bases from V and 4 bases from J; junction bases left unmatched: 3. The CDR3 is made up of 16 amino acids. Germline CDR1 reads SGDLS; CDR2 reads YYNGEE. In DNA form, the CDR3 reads TGTGCCAGCAGCGTCGGGACTAGCGGGAGCTCAGATACGCAGTATTTT. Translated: CASSVGTSGSSDTQYF.

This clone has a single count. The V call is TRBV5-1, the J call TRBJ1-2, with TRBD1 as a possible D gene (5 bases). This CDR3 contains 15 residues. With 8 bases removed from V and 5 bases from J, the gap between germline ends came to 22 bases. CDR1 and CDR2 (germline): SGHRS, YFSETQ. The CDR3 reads CASDPAGGTSYGYTF. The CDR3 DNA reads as TGCGCCAGTGACCCGGCGGGGGGGACCAGTTATGGCTACACCTTC.

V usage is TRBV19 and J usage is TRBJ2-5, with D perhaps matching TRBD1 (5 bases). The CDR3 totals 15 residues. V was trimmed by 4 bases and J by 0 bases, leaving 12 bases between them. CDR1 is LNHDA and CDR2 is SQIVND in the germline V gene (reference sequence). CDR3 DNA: TGTGCCAGTAGTACCCAGACAGCCGACCAAGAGACCCAGTACTTC. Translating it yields CASSTQTADQETQYF.

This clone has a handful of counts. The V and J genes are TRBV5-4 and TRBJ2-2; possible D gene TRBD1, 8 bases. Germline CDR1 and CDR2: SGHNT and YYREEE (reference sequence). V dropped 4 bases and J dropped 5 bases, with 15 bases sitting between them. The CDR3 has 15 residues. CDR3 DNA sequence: TGTGCCAGCAGCATAGGACAGGGAGGGACCGGGGAGCTGTTTTTT. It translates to CASSIGQGGTGELFF.

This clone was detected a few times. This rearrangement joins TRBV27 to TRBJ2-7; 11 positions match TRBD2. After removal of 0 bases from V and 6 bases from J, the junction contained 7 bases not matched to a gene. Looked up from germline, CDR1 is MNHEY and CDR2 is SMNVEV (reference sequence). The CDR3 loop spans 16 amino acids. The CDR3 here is CASSLSPLAGGSEQYF. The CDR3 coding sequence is TGTGCCAGCAGTTTATCCCCCCTAGCGGGGGGATCCGAGCAGTACTTC.

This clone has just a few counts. CDR3: CASSLEDRAGEQYF. The CDR3 nucleotides read TGCGCCAGCAGCTTGGAGGACAGGGCCGGAGAGCAGTACTTC. V usage is TRBV5-1 and J usage is TRBJ2-7; 8 bases line up with TRBD1. Unmatched junction bases numbered 6, after V lost 0 bases and J lost 7 bases. The CDR3 loop spans 14 amino acids. Germline V CDR1 and CDR2: SGHRS, YFSETQ.

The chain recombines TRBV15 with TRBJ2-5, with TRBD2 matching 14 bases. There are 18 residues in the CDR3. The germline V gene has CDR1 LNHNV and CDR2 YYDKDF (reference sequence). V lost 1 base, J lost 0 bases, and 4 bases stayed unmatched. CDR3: CATSRGGTSGGNQETQYF. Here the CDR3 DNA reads TGTGCCACCAGCAGAGGTGGGACTAGCGGGGGAAACCAAGAGACCCAGTACTTC.

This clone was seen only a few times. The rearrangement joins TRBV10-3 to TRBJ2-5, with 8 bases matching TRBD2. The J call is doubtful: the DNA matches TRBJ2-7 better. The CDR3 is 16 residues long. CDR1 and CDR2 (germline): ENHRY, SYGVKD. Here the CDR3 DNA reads TGTGCCATCAGTGAGTCGAAAACTAGCGGCAAGTACGAGCAGTACTTC. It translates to CAISESKTSGKYEQYF.

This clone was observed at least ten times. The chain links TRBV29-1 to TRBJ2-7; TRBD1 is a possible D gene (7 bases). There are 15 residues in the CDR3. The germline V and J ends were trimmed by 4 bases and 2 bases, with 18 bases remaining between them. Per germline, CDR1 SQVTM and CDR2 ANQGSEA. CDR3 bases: TGCAGCGTTGCCCCAGGGGGAGGCCTGACCTACGAGCAGTACTTC. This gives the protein CSVAPGGGLTYEQYF.